The 21 T cell receptor beta chains listed next were all sequenced from one sample in a study of cytomegalovirus exposure and HLA in healthy donors. Amplification used 60 Vbeta primers and 13 Jbeta primers. Profiled with immunoSEQ multiplex PCR; TCRdb holds only in-frame clones, not every one. Seen here are roughly 67,000 clones, more than 70% observed once, and the top ten hold approximately 9.7%. The sample consisted of PBMCs. The source of these receptors is a middle-aged man in good health and CMV-seronegative.

This chain links TRBV5-1 with TRBJ2-5, with 9 bases lining up with TRBD1. V lost 6 bases and J lost 5; bases outside the gene matches: 5. The CDR3 is made up of 13 amino acids. Germline V gene sequence: CDR1 SGHRS, CDR2 YFSETQ. The CDR3 region is CASNRDRVETQYF. CDR3 nucleotide sequence: TGCGCCAGCAACCGGGACAGGGTGGAGACCCAGTACTTC.

The chain carries TRBV2 and TRBJ2-2; 9 bases align to TRBD1. Germline V lookup: CDR1 SNHLY, CDR2 FYNNEI. J was trimmed by 6 bases and V by 9 bases; bases with no gene match: 5. The CDR3 runs to 13 residues. CDR3 protein: CASLRQGAGELFF. The CDR3 DNA sequence: TGTGCCAGTCTTCGACAGGGGGCCGGGGAGCTGTTTTTT.

This clone was recorded once. The V gene is TRBV28, the J gene TRBJ2-5; 9 positions match TRBD1. Matching the DNA end better, TRBJ2-7 makes the J call doubtful. This CDR3 spans 16 amino acids. Germline CDR1 reads MDHEN; CDR2 reads SYDVKM. Here the CDR3 DNA reads TGTGCCAGCAGTACAGTTCGGACAGGGGACACCTACGAGCAGTACTTC. This encodes CASSTVRTGDTYEQYF.

V gene TRBV6-4 combines with J gene TRBJ2-1, with 7 bases fitting TRBD2. The CDR3 is 19 residues long. The junction had 12 bases not matched to a gene; V was cut back by 1 base and J by 0 bases. The germline V gene has CDR1 MRHNA and CDR2 SNTAGT. The chain's CDR3 is CASSDFKGSGISSYNEQFF. The CDR3 DNA reads as TGTGCCAGCAGTGACTTTAAGGGGAGCGGGATTAGCTCCTACAATGAGCAGTTCTTC.

The rearrangement joins TRBV5-8 to TRBJ1-1, with 7 nucleotides matching TRBD1. J gave up 12 bases and V 3 bases, and 11 bases lay outside the gene matches. The CDR3 sequence is 13 residues long. Germline CDR1 SGHTS, CDR2 YDEGEE. CDR3 sequence (DNA): TGTGCCAGCAGCTCCTCGGGACAGAGGGTTTCTTTCTTT. Its translation is CASSSSGQRVSFF.

This sequence joins TRBV28 and TRBJ1-5, with 8 bases identical to TRBD1. The V and J ends lost 5 bases and 8 bases, in that order; junction bases with no gene match: 14. The CDR3 has 16 amino acids. Germline V gene data show CDR1 as MDHEN and CDR2 as SYDVKM. CDR3 loop: CASSTYKGQGGKPQHF. The CDR3 coding sequence is TGTGCCAGCAGTACGTATAAAGGACAGGGCGGGAAGCCCCAGCATTTT.

This chain links TRBV9 with TRBJ2-3, with TRBD2 identical over 15 bases. The ends lost 4 bases at V and 6 bases at J; junction bases unmatched: 6. The CDR3 loop spans 16 amino acids. Germline V gene lookup returns CDR1 SGDLS and CDR2 YYNGEE. As DNA, the CDR3 is TGTGCCAGCAGCCCCGGGACTAGCGGGGGGTTGGATACGCAGTATTTT. It codes for CASSPGTSGGLDTQYF.

The gene calls are TRBV23-1 and TRBJ2-7; D is possibly TRBD1 (5 bases). TRBV23-1 is known as an ORF, though its function is uncertain. The CDR3 consists of 14 residues. Trimming took off 0 bases at V and 3 bases at J, with 9 bases between the two ends. In DNA, the CDR3 is TGCGCCAGCAGTCAATCGTGGGGCTTCTACGAGCAGTACTTC. Protein: CASSQSWGFYEQYF.

V usage is TRBV4-2 and J usage is TRBJ1-5, with D tentatively TRBD1 (5 bases). Trimming left V 0 bases short and J 6 bases short, with 12 bases between. Germline values: CDR1 LGHNA, CDR2 YNFKEQ. This CDR3 spans 15 amino acids. The CDR3 sequence: CASSQDIGGGQPQHF. The CDR3 DNA follows: TGTGCCAGCAGCCAAGATATTGGGGGGGGTCAGCCCCAGCATTTT.

V is TRBV4-2 and J is TRBJ2-5; D ambiguous. V lost 1 base to trimming and J lost 2 bases, with 8 bases between them. Germline V CDR1 and CDR2: LGHNA, YNFKEQ. The CDR3 loop spans 14 amino acids. The CDR3: CASSQGRLQETQYF. In DNA, the CDR3 is TGTGCCAGCAGCCAAGGCCGTCTACAAGAGACCCAGTACTTC.

V is TRBV5-5 and J is TRBJ1-2; TRBD1 aligns across 7 bases. The CDR3 spans 14 residues. V was pared by 0 bases and J by 3 bases, with 2 bases of the junction left unmatched. The germline CDR1 and CDR2 sequences are SGHKS and YYEKEE (reference sequence). For the CDR3, the DNA is TGTGCCAGCAGCTTGGTGGGACAGCACTATGGCTACACCTTC. Amino acids: CASSLVGQHYGYTF.

This clone has only a few counts. This chain joins TRBV7-9 and TRBJ2-1, with D perhaps matching TRBD2 (7 bases). The CDR3 runs to 17 residues. Germline V gene sequence: CDR1 SEHNR, CDR2 FQNEAQ (reference sequence). V was cut by 2 bases and J by 8 bases, with 22 bases left in between. This CDR3 reads CASSLWGGPTVGDEQFF. DNA of the CDR3: TGTGCCAGCAGCTTATGGGGGGGGCCTACTGTGGGTGATGAGCAGTTCTTC. The full variable domain, rest sourced from reference TRBV7-9 and TRBJ2-1, is DTGVSQNPRHKITKRGQNVTFRCDPISEHNRLYWYRQTLGQGPEFLTYFQNEAQLEKSRLLSDRFSAERPKGSFSTLEIQRTEQGDSAMYLCASSLWGGPTVGDEQFFGPGTRLTVL.

The chain uses TRBV5-1 and TRBJ1-4; D is possibly TRBD1 (5 bases). V dropped 4 bases and J dropped 2 bases, with 12 bases sitting between them. The CDR3 extends over 15 amino acids. Looked up from germline, CDR1 is SGHRS and CDR2 is YFSETQ. DNA for the CDR3: TGCGCCAGCAGCGCCTCGGGGGGGACTAATGAAAAACTGTTTTTT. Amino acid sequence: CASSASGGTNEKLFF.

The rearrangement joins TRBV2 to TRBJ2-2; TRBD1 matches at 7 bases. The ends lost 6 bases at V and 11 bases at J; junction bases unmatched: 6. This CDR3 has 12 amino acids. CDR1 and CDR2 (germline): SNHLY, FYNNEI. CDR3 sequence (DNA): TGTGCCAGCAGCGACAGGGTGTTCGAGCTGTTTTTT. Translation: CASSDRVFELFF.

Only one count was recorded for this clone. V and J are TRBV10-3 and TRBJ2-1, with 10 positions matching TRBD2. J was trimmed by 8 bases and V by 6 bases; bases with no gene match: 7. The CDR3 runs to 14 residues. Per germline, CDR1 ENHRY and CDR2 SYGVKD. CDR3 loop: CAIREREGFYEQFF. As DNA, the CDR3 is TGTGCCATCAGGGAGCGGGAGGGTTTCTATGAGCAGTTCTTC.

This clone was seen a single time. The chain joins TRBV28 to TRBJ2-7; tentative D call: TRBD2 (5 bases). Trimming pared 6 bases from V and 3 bases from J, leaving 15 bases between. The germline gives CDR1 MDHEN, CDR2 SYDVKM. The CDR3 sequence is 14 residues long. DNA for the CDR3: TGTGCCAGCAGCCAGACCGGGAACATCTACGAGCAGTACTTC. It encodes CASSQTGNIYEQYF.

This clone showed up just a few times. This rearrangement joins TRBV6-1 to TRBJ2-7, with 13 bases identical to TRBD2. CDR3 length: 16 amino acids. V shed 4 bases and J 3 bases; nucleotides not matched to a gene: 6. Germline CDR1 MNHNS, CDR2 SASEGT. The CDR3 loop is CASSGALAGGHYEQYF. For the CDR3, the DNA is TGTGCCAGCAGTGGAGCACTAGCGGGGGGGCACTACGAGCAGTACTTC.

CDR3 nucleotide sequence: TGTGCCAGCAGCCACCATCGGGACTATGCCTACGAGCAGTACTTC. As protein: CASSHHRDYAYEQYF. This chain joins TRBV7-9 and TRBJ2-7, with 7 bases fitting TRBD2. Germline V lookup: CDR1 SEHNR, CDR2 FQNEAQ (reference sequence). V was clipped by 5 bases and J by 2 bases; unmatched bases: 9. The CDR3 is made up of 15 amino acids.

This chain joins TRBV28 and TRBJ1-1, with D perhaps TRBD1 (5 bases). CDR1 and CDR2 from the germline V gene are MDHEN and SYDVKM. Trimming took 4 bases from V and 6 from J, leaving 15 bases between them. CDR3 size: 14 residues. In nucleotides, the CDR3 is TGTGCCAGCAGTTCGGTCAGGGTTTCGGCTGAAGCTTTCTTT. It translates to CASSSVRVSAEAFF.

The gene calls are TRBV19 and TRBJ2-7, with D hard to call. The CDR3 has 14 amino acids. Between the trimmed V and J ends, which lost 5 bases and 0 bases, there was a span of 11 bases. Germline V CDR1 and CDR2: LNHDA, SQIVND (reference sequence). CDR3 loop: CASSARVDSYEQYF. In DNA form, the CDR3 reads TGTGCCAGTAGTGCCCGGGTCGACTCCTACGAGCAGTACTTC. The whole variable domain, remainder taken from reference TRBV19 and TRBJ2-7, is DGGITQSPKYLFRKEGQNVTLSCEQNLNHDAMYWYRQDPGQGLRLIYYSQIVNDFQKGDIAEGYSVSREKKESFPLTVTSAQKNPTAFYLCASSARVDSYEQYFGPGTRLTVT.

The chain carries TRBV11-2 and TRBJ1-1; D is unresolved. The CDR3 covers 12 residues. Germline assignment: CDR1 SGHAT and CDR2 FQNNGV. The ends were cut back, 3 bases at V and 8 bases at J, with 10 bases in the middle. CDR3 DNA sequence: TGTGCCAGCAGCTTTCAGGTTTCGGAAGCTTTCTTT. This gives the protein CASSFQVSEAFF.